This T cell receptor beta chain was obtained from a study of Tregs in tolerant kidney transplant recipients. Measured with immunoSEQ multiplex PCR; TCRdb has only the in-frame clones, and not every one. The sample has under 100,000 clones, over 85% seen once; the top ten hold roughly 5%. CDR1 and CDR2 from the germline V gene are MNHEY and SMNVEV (reference sequence). The length of the CDR3 is 15 residues. The V gene lost 3 bases and the J gene lost 1 base, with 13 bases spanning the gap. This clone came up once. The chain recombines TRBV27 with TRBJ2-7; no firm D call. The sample was CD8+ T cells from blood. This TCR was recovered from a human donor in good health. The CDR3 DNA reads TGTGCCAGCAGTTTTAATTCAATCCGATCCTACGAGCAGTACTTC. It encodes CASSFNSIRSYEQYF.